The 20 T cell receptor beta chains reported below all come from one sample, sequenced in a study of memory B cells and T cells in multiple sclerosis. The protocol was immunoSEQ multiplex PCR, while the TCRdb copy is restricted to in-frame clones and leaves out a portion. The sample holds under 50,000 clones, almost 85% seen once. No cognate antigen is known for these TCRs. Stimulus-free culture yielded autoproliferating CFSE-dim and non-proliferating CFSE-high T cells, each sequenced separately. Cultures began with about 45 million CFSE-labeled PBMCs, unstimulated for under 8 days, with replicate wells pooled. Input material: PBMCs from blood kept in culture. The receptors were gathered from a human donor with multiple sclerosis.

This chain joins TRBV6-5 and TRBJ1-4; no definite D call. CDR1 is MNHEY, CDR2 SVGAGI, per germline. The CDR3 covers 15 residues. V lost 2 bases and J 8 bases, leaving 15 bases between the germline ends. The CDR3 protein is CASSYSRPWREKLFF. The CDR3 coding sequence is TGTGCCAGCAGTTACAGCAGGCCGTGGCGAGAAAAACTGTTTTTT.

The V call is TRBV7-6, the J call TRBJ1-1, with D possibly being TRBD1 (6 bases). Germline loops: CDR1 SGHVS, CDR2 FNYEAQ. The CDR3 runs 14 residues. The ends were cut back, 1 base at V and 3 bases at J, with 9 bases in the middle. The CDR3 region is CASSLGTVDTEAFF. The CDR3 coding sequence is TGTGCCAGCAGCTTAGGGACAGTGGACACTGAAGCTTTCTTT.

The CDR3 spells CASSVGGTDTQYF. In nucleotides, the CDR3 is TGTGCCAGCAGCGTAGGGGGCACAGATACGCAGTATTTT. J is TRBJ2-3 and V is TRBV9; D unclear. Trimming left V 0 bases short and J 1 base short, with 3 bases between. The length of the CDR3 is 13 residues. The germline V gene encodes CDR1 SGDLS and CDR2 YYNGEE.

The V gene is TRBV4-3, the J gene TRBJ2-7; unclear D gene. Trimming took off 0 bases at V and 0 bases at J, with 6 bases between the two ends. CDR1 is LGHNA, CDR2 YSLEER, per germline. The CDR3 spans 14 residues. CDR3 residues: CASSQDWSSYEQYF. The CDR3 DNA sequence: TGCGCCAGCAGCCAAGATTGGAGCTCCTACGAGCAGTACTTC.

The chain employs TRBV19 and TRBJ1-1; D is perhaps TRBD1 (6 bases). Germline CDR1 LNHDA, CDR2 SQIVND (reference sequence). The V end lost 6 bases, the J end lost 4 bases, and 15 bases lay between the germline ends. The CDR3 loop spans 14 amino acids. DNA for the CDR3: TGTGCCAGTAGCTGGGGGCCTCTGGGCACTGAAGCTTTCTTT. Protein product: CASSWGPLGTEAFF.

The CDR3 sequence: CASSAGLAGGGELFF. The CDR3 DNA reads as TGTGCCAGTAGTGCCGGACTAGCGGGGGGAGGGGAGCTGTTTTTT. The chain is built from TRBV19 and TRBJ2-2; 14 bases are shared with TRBD2. CDR1 and CDR2 (germline): LNHDA, SQIVND (reference sequence). The CDR3 totals 15 residues. The ends lost 5 bases at V and 8 bases at J; junction bases unmatched: 4.

V usage is TRBV4-1 and J usage is TRBJ2-5; 11 nucleotides align to TRBD2. The CDR3 totals 17 residues. Germline V gene lookup returns CDR1 MGHRA and CDR2 YSYEKL. V dropped 1 base and J dropped 2; count of bases not matched to a gene: 6. CDR3: CASSQVGLAGGQETQYF. Written as DNA, the CDR3 is TGCGCCAGCAGCCAAGTTGGGCTAGCGGGGGGTCAAGAGACCCAGTACTTC.

The rearrangement joins TRBV6-1 to TRBJ2-2; possible D gene TRBD2, 7 bases. Germline-derived CDR1 and CDR2 are MNHNS and SASEGT. The CDR3 spans 15 residues. Trimming took 1 base from V and 3 from J, leaving 9 bases between them. CDR3 residues: CASSEGEGDTGELFF. The CDR3 region has the DNA TGTGCCAGCAGTGAAGGGGAGGGGGACACCGGGGAGCTGTTTTTT.

This clone appeared once. This chain links TRBV5-1 with TRBJ1-1, with D possibly matching TRBD1 (6 bases). Germline V gene data show CDR1 as SGHRS and CDR2 as YFSETQ. V shed 2 bases and J shed 4 bases, with 9 bases lying between them. The CDR3 covers 13 residues. CDR3 protein: CASSLGQPTEAFF. For the CDR3, the DNA is TGCGCCAGCAGCTTAGGACAGCCCACTGAAGCTTTCTTT.

V gene TRBV6-1 combines with J gene TRBJ1-5; 7 nucleotides line up with TRBD1. V was pared by 6 bases and J by 0 bases, with 5 bases of the junction left unmatched. Germline CDR1 reads MNHNS; CDR2 reads SASEGT. The CDR3 runs to 15 residues. CDR3 nucleotides: TGTGCCAGCAGCCCCTGGACAGGTAGCAATCAGCCCCAGCATTTT. Amino acid sequence: CASSPWTGSNQPQHF.

This clone was seen only a few times. The chain joins TRBV11-2 to TRBJ2-7; D unresolved. The germline V and J ends were trimmed by 3 bases and 4 bases, with 7 bases remaining between them. The CDR3 runs 12 residues. In germline, CDR1 is SGHAT, CDR2 FQNNGV. DNA of the CDR3: TGTGCCAGCAGCTTGAACGTGTACGAGCAGTACTTC. Translating it yields CASSLNVYEQYF.

V is TRBV19 and J is TRBJ1-5; D is perhaps TRBD1 (5 bases). Deletions cut 8 bases from V and 3 bases from J, with 14 bases between. Per the germline V gene, CDR1 is LNHDA and CDR2 is SQIVND (reference sequence). CDR3 length: 14 residues. For the CDR3, the DNA is TGTGCCAGTGGTACACAGGAGCTCAATCAGCCCCAGCATTTT. Its translation is CASGTQELNQPQHF.

In this sample, this clone turned up a few times. This chain uses TRBV20-1 with TRBJ2-1; D is unresolved. The germline V and J ends were trimmed by 6 bases and 0 bases, with 3 bases remaining between them. The CDR3 has 11 residues. Germline V gene sequence: CDR1 DFQATT, CDR2 SNEGSKA (reference sequence). CDR3 loop: CSADSYNEQFF. As DNA, the CDR3 is TGCAGTGCAGACTCCTACAATGAGCAGTTCTTC.

V is TRBV2 and J is TRBJ2-6, with D possibly being TRBD1 or TRBD2 (5 bases each). Germline V lookup: CDR1 SNHLY, CDR2 FYNNEI. There are 19 residues in the CDR3. V lost 7 bases and J lost 0, with 22 bases in between. CDR3 sequence: CASTKNQPGRNSGANVLTF. CDR3 nucleotides: TGTGCCAGCACCAAAAACCAACCGGGGCGGAACTCTGGGGCCAACGTCCTGACTTTC.

The chain employs TRBV5-1 and TRBJ2-7; 11 bases align to TRBD1. V was pared by 0 bases and J by 3 bases, with 2 bases of the junction left unmatched. Germline CDR1 is SGHRS and CDR2 is YFSETQ. This CDR3 region has 15 residues. CDR3 residues: CASSLVGTGGYEQYF. CDR3 DNA: TGCGCCAGCAGCTTGGTCGGGACAGGGGGCTACGAGCAGTACTTC. The full variable domain, in which reference TRBV5-1 and TRBJ2-7 provide the parts outside the CDR3, is KAGVTQTPRYLIKTRGQQVTLSCSPISGHRSVSWYQQTPGQGLQFLFEYFSETQRNKGNFPGRFSGRQFSNSRSEMNVSTLELGDSALYLCASSLVGTGGYEQYFGPGTRLTVT.

As DNA, the CDR3 is TGCGCCAGCAGCCAAGATCAGGGGATCTATGGCTACACCTTC. Encoded protein: CASSQDQGIYGYTF. The chain is built from TRBV4-1 and TRBJ1-2; D possibly corresponds to TRBD1 (6 bases). V shed 0 bases and J shed 4 bases, with 9 bases lying between them. This CDR3 spans 14 amino acids. CDR1 is MGHRA and CDR2 is YSYEKL in the germline V gene.

This clone showed up just once. This sequence joins TRBV29-1 and TRBJ2-5; possibly TRBD2 for D (6 bases). CDR3 length: 12 amino acids. Germline lookup yields CDR1 SQVTM and CDR2 ANQGSEA. Trimming removed 4 bases at V and 5 bases at J, with 11 bases between. The CDR3 reads CSVAQSGETQYF. CDR3 DNA: TGCAGCGTTGCACAAAGCGGGGAGACCCAGTACTTC.

The genes are TRBV9 and TRBJ2-3; TRBD2 matches 14 bases. The junction had 4 bases not matched to a gene; V was cut back by 4 bases and J by 6 bases. Per the germline V gene, CDR1 is SGDLS and CDR2 is YYNGEE. CDR3 size: 15 residues. This CDR3 reads CASSPRTSGGDTQYF. The DNA of the CDR3 is TGTGCCAGCAGCCCTCGGACTAGCGGGGGGGATACGCAGTATTTT.

This rearrangement joins TRBV2 to TRBJ1-1, with D possibly matching TRBD1 (5 bases). CDR1 SNHLY and CDR2 FYNNEI come from the germline V gene. CDR3 length: 16 amino acids. Trimming left V 6 bases short and J 0 bases short, with 17 bases between. Here the CDR3 DNA reads TGTGCCAGCAGCGGGTTGGGGCGGGGGATGAACACTGAAGCTTTCTTT. Its protein is CASSGLGRGMNTEAFF.

The chain combines TRBV19 with TRBJ1-5, with D possibly TRBD1 on 6 matching bases. CDR3 length: 16 amino acids. Germline CDR1 and CDR2: LNHDA and SQIVND (reference sequence). Trimming took off 7 bases at V and 6 bases at J, with 22 bases between the two ends. CDR3 nucleotides: TGTGCCAGTAACCATATTAACAGGGTTGGTGGTCAGCCCCAGCATTTT. Translating gives CASNHINRVGGQPQHF.